The text below deals with one T cell receptor (beta chain). What it recognizes is unknown. This entry is derived from a study of PD-1 blockade in classical Hodgkin lymphoma. Study results and limitations: Repertoires differed for reasons still undefined, possibly disease activity or prior therapy. Patients excluded were those beginning nivolumab under 1 year after ASCT. TCR diversity rose significantly by C4D1 in CD4+ but not CD8+ cells.

Germline V gives CDR1 SGHTA, CDR2 FQGNSA. Trimming cost V 5 bases and J 5 bases, with 16 bases left between them. This CDR3 is 15 amino acids long. With no exception, relapse followed autologous stem cell transplantation in all patients, and brentuximab vedotin exposure varied. Profiling relied on immunoSEQ multiplex PCR, and the TCRdb table lists in-frame clones only, not all of them. In the table there are roughly 40,000 clones, about nine tenths of which are singletons. This receptor was taken from a human donor with classical Hodgkin lymphoma. This sample comprised peripheral blood mononuclear cells (PBMCs), obtained at baseline. The gene calls are TRBV7-2 and TRBJ1-5; D might be TRBD1 (5 bases). The CDR3 sequence: CASSRQGGLDQPQHF. The CDR3, as DNA: TGTGCCAGCAGCCGGCAGGGAGGGCTCGATCAGCCCCAGCATTTT. Using reference TRBV7-2 and TRBJ1-5 for the parts outside the CDR3, the full variable domain is GAGVSQSPSNKVTEKGKDVELRCDPISGHTALYWYRQSLGQGLEFLIYFQGNSAPDKSGLPSDRFSAERTGGSVSTLTIQRTQQEDSAVYLCASSRQGGLDQPQHFGDGTRLSIL.